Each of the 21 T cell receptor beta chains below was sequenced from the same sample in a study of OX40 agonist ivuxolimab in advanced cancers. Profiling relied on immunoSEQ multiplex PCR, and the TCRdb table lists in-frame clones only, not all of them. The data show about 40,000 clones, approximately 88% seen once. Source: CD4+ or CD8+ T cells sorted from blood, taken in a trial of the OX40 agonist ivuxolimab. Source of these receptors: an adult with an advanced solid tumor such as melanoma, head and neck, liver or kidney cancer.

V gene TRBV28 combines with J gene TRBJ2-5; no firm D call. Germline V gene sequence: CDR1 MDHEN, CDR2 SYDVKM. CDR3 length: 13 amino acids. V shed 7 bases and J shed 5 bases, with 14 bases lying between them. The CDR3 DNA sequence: TGTGCCAGCACCATAGGATTTCGGGAGACCCAGTACTTC. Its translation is CASTIGFRETQYF.

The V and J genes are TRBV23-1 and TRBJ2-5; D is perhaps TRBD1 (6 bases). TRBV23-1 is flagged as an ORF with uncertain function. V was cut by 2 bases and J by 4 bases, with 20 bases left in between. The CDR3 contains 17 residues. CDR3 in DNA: TGCGCCAGCAGTCAACCTCGAATCCTACAGGGACCAGAGACCCAGTACTTC. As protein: CASSQPRILQGPETQYF.

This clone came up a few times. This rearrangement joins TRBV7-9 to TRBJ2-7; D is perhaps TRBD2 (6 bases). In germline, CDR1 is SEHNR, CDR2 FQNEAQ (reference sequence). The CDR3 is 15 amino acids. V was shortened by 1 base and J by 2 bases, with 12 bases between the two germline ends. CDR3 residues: CASSLEAGSAYEQYF. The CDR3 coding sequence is TGTGCCAGCAGCTTAGAAGCGGGCTCGGCCTACGAGCAGTACTTC.

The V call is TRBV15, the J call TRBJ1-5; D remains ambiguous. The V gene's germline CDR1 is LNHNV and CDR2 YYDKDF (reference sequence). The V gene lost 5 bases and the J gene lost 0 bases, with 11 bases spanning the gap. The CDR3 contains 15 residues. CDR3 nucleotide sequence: TGTGCCACCAGCGTCAGTCAGCATAGCAATCAGCCCCAGCATTTT. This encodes CATSVSQHSNQPQHF.

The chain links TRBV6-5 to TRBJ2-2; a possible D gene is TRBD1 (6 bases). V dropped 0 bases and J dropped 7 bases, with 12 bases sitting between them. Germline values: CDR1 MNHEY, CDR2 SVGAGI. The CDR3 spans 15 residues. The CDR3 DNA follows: TGTGCCAGCAGTTACTCAGGCAGGGGCGGCGGGGAGCTGTTTTTT. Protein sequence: CASSYSGRGGGELFF.

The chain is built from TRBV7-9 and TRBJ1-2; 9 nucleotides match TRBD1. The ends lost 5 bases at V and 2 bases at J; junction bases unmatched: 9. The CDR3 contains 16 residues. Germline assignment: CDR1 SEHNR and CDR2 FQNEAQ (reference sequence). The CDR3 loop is CASSPPGTGTNYGYTF. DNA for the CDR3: TGTGCCAGCAGCCCGCCAGGGACAGGGACCAACTATGGCTACACCTTC.

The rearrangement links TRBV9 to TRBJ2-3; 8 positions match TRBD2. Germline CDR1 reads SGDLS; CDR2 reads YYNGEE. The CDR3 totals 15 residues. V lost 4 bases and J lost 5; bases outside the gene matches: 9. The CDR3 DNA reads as TGTGCCAGCAGCCCTAGCGGGCTTTCGGGAGATACGCAGTATTTT. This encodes CASSPSGLSGDTQYF.

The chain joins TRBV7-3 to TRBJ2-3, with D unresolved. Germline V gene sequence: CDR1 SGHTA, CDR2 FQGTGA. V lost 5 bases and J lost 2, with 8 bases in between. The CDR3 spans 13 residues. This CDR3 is CASSTITTDTQYF. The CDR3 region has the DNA TGTGCCAGCAGCACCATAACCACAGATACGCAGTATTTT.

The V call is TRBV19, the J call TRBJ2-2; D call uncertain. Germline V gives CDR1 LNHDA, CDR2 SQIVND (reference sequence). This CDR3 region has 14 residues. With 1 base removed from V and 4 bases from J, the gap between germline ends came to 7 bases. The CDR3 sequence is CASSIAGSTGELFF. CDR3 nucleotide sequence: TGTGCCAGTAGTATAGCGGGTTCCACCGGGGAGCTGTTTTTT.

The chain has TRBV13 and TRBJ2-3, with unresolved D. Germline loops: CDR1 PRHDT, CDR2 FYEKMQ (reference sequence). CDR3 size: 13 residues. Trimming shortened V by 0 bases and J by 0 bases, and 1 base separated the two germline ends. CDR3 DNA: TGTGCCAGCAGCTTAGGGAGCACAGATACGCAGTATTTT. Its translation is CASSLGSTDTQYF.

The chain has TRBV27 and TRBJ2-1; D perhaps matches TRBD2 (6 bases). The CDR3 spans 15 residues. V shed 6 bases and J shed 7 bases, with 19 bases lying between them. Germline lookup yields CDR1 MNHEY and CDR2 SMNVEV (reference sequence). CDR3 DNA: TGTGCCAGCAGCCCAGGGAGGTTCGGGTCGAATGAGCAGTTCTTC. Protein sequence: CASSPGRFGSNEQFF.

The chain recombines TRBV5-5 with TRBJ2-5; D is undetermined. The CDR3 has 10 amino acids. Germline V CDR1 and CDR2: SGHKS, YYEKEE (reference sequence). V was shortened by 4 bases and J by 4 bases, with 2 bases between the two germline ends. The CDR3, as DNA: TGTGCCAGCAGCCTAGAGACCCAGTACTTC. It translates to CASSLETQYF.

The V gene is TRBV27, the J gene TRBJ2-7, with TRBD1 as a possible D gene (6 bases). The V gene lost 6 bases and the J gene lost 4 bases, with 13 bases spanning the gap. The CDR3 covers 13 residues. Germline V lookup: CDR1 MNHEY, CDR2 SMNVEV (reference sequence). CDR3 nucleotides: TGTGCCAGCAGGGACAGTATGAATTACGAGCAGTACTTC. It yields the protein CASRDSMNYEQYF.

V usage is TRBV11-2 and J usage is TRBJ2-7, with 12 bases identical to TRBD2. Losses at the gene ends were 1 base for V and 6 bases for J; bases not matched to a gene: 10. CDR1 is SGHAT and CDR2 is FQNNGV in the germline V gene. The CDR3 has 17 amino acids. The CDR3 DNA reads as TGTGCCAGCAGCTTAGTGGGAAGACTAGCGGGAGCTGTCGAGCAGTACTTC. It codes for CASSLVGRLAGAVEQYF.

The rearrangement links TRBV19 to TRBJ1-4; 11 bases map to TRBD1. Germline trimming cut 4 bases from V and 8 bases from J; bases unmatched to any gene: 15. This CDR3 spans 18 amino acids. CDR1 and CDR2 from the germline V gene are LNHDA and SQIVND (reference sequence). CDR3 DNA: TGTGCCAGTAGTACGGATTGGGACAGGGGGTACGATTTGGAAAAACTGTTTTTT. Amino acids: CASSTDWDRGYDLEKLFF.

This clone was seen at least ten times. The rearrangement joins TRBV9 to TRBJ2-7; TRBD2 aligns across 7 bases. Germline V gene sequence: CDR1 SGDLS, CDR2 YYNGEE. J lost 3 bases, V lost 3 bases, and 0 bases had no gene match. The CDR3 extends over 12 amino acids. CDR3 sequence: CASSGGSYEQYF. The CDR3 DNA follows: TGTGCCAGCAGCGGCGGGAGCTACGAGCAGTACTTC.

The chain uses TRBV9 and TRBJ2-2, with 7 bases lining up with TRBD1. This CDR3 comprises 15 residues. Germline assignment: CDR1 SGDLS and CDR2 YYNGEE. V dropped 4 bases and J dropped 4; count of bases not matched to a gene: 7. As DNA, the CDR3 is TGTGCCAGCAGCTCCCCACAGGGGCGCACCGGGGAGCTGTTTTTT. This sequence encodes CASSSPQGRTGELFF.

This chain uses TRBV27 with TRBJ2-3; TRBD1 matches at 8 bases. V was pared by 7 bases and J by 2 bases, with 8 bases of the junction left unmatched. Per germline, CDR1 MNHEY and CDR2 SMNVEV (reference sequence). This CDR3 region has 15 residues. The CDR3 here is CASTQQGVATDTQYF. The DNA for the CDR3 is TGTGCCAGCACCCAACAGGGGGTGGCCACAGATACGCAGTATTTT.

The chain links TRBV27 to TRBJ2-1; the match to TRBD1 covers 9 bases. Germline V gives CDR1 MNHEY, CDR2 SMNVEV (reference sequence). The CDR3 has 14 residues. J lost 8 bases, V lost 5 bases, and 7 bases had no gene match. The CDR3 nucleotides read TGTGCCAGCAGTCCATGGGACAGGGTTTATGAGCAGTTCTTC. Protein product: CASSPWDRVYEQFF.

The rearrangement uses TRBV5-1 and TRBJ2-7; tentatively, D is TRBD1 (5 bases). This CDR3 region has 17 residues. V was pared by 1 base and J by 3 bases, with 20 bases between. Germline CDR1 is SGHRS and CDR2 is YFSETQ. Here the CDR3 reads CASSLRREAGKDYEQYF. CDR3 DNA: TGCGCCAGCAGCTTGCGCCGAGAGGCAGGGAAAGACTACGAGCAGTACTTC.

CDR3 protein: CASSLDRGRETQYF. The CDR3 DNA is TGCGCCAGCAGCTTGGACAGGGGGAGGGAGACCCAGTACTTC. This chain joins TRBV5-1 and TRBJ2-5, with TRBD1 matching over 8 bases. This CDR3 has 14 amino acids. After removal of 0 bases from V and 5 bases from J, the junction contained 3 bases not matched to a gene. Germline loops: CDR1 SGHRS, CDR2 YFSETQ.